These T cell receptor beta chains were read from a single sample in a study of blood T cell repertoires in COVID-19. The table came from immunoSEQ multiplex PCR; TCRdb's copy has only in-frame clones and leaves some out. This table has 47,000 or so clones, 82% appearing once. Input material: peripheral blood. Receptors were obtained from a woman aged 55-69 years with acute or convalescent COVID-19. Each CDR3 is given with its conserved first and last residue. The order of the fields is CDR3 protein, J gene, V gene.

CASRQANQPQHF | TRBJ1-5 | TRBV7-9
CASLTGGEGYGYTF | TRBJ1-2 | TRBV28
CASSLDLGTDTQYF | TRBJ2-3 | TRBV11-3
CASSFRRGKSEQYF | TRBJ2-7 | TRBV7-2
CASGPEGPYEQYF | TRBJ2-7 | TRBV12-3/TRBV12-4
CASSYSINRGPQHF | TRBJ1-5 | TRBV6-2/TRBV6-3
CASSIFFGSRDIYGYTF | TRBJ1-2 | TRBV19
CASSIQGADLSGSPLHF | TRBJ1-6 | TRBV5-1
CASSRTSGASRGTQYF | TRBJ2-5 | TRBV19
CASSVGPGLSNSPLHF | TRBJ1-6 | TRBV9
CASIGQRGINQPQHF | TRBJ1-5 | TRBV6-5
CSVGEGGYQPQHF | TRBJ1-5 | TRBV29-1
CASSSVNTGSSQPQHF | TRBJ1-5 | TRBV6-2/TRBV6-3
CASSHGYTGELFF | TRBJ2-2 | TRBV4-1
CAEKGVTEAFF | TRBJ1-1 | TRBV19
CASSLAGGLSGEQYF | TRBJ2-7 | TRBV5-4
CASSYQGNTGELFF | TRBJ2-2 | TRBV6-6
CASSLPPLGANTEAFF | TRBJ1-1 | TRBV5-4
CASIRRDSQYYGYTF | TRBJ1-2 | TRBV5-6
CASSKGLDNYEQYF | TRBJ2-7 | TRBV9
CASSIGEGTVYGYTF | TRBJ1-2 | TRBV19
CASSPDSGGSGANVLTF | TRBJ2-6 | TRBV18
CASSMTSSYNEQFF | TRBJ2-1 | TRBV19
CASRHHWTGPDTQYF | TRBJ2-3 | TRBV28
CASSISSRFTGELFF | TRBJ2-2 | TRBV28